These T cell receptor beta chains were read from a single sample in a study of OX40 agonist ivuxolimab in advanced cancers. The method was immunoSEQ multiplex PCR; TCRdb's version includes in-frame clones alone and lacks a portion of them. The sample has approximately 70,000 clones; 85% are singletons. Source: CD4+ or CD8+ T cells sorted from blood, taken in a trial of the OX40 agonist ivuxolimab. Receptors originate from an adult with an advanced solid tumor such as melanoma, head and neck, liver or kidney cancer. Both conserved end residues are part of each CDR3. Each record gives: V gene, CDR3 protein.

TRBV4-3 | CASSQLAGEAGELFF
TRBV6-5 | CASTTRAVNTEAFF
TRBV2 | CASTGLAGGETQYF
TRBV10-3 | CAISESGTTEAFF
TRBV9 | CASSVPGLAANEQFF
TRBV6-4 | CASSDGTGGNTEAFF
TRBV7-9 | CASSFRGAGTSGTYEQYF
TRBV7-2 | CASSLEVAGASYEQYF
TRBV28 | CASSTRTGNQPQHF
TRBV27 | CASSSGGTGRTEAFF
TRBV10-1 | CASRAGMNTEAFF
TRBV7-9 | CASSLDRGRKAFF
TRBV2 | CASSDPGTGGEKLFF
TRBV5-1 | CASSLSWTSGSGDTQYF
TRBV4-1 | CASSQEGGGAKNIQYF
TRBV7-7 | CASSVFRDRDGQPQHF
TRBV9 | CASSGWSADTLNYGYTF
TRBV19 | CASGRQGTSPLHF
TRBV19 | CASRDRGTGHEKLFF
TRBV5-4 | CASSRRRAGLAGDNEQFF
TRBV11-2 | CASSLGRGYNEQFF
TRBV5-6 | CASSLNQGWGTEAFF
TRBV2 | CASSEESGGNNQPQHF
TRBV11-1 | CASSLSLGVNYGYTF
TRBV11-1 | CASSSPQRNTGELFF
TRBV4-2 | CASSQEGRETQYF
TRBV9 | CASSPRVVATGELFF
TRBV20-1 | CSATRGEQFF
TRBV19 | CASSIRGLAGAEETQYF
TRBV2 | CASSNEQGVGELFF
TRBV5-4 | CASSAQAILQETQYF
TRBV27 | CASSLSGGGGELFF
TRBV6-1 | CASSDGPIFSNQPQHF
TRBV7-9 | CASSLNTANTEAFF
TRBV7-6 | CASSAGAGSNQPQHF
TRBV7-2 | CASSTRTLSYEQYF
TRBV5-6 | CASSLNDIQYF
TRBV11-3 | CASSTGTSGRVYNEQFF
TRBV7-2 | CASSYVDHYGYTF
TRBV6-1 | CAVAGGPYEQYF
TRBV7-8 | CASSSGTYGYTF
TRBV27 | CASSSRETYEQYF
TRBV7-2 | CASHLGQGGGTDTQYF
TRBV10-2 | CASSELPPGTKNIQYF
TRBV18 | CASSPLPSNTEAFF